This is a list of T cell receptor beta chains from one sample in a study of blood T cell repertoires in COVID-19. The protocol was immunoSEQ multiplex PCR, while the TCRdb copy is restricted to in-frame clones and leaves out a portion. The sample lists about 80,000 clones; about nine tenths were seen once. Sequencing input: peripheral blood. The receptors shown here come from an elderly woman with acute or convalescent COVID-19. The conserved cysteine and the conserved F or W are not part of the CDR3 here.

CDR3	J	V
ASSLASNQPQH	TRBJ1-5	TRBV7-9
ASSQTSGGREQY	TRBJ2-7	TRBV3-1/TRBV3-2
AISEPYRGRTYGYT	TRBJ1-2	TRBV10-3
ASSLSTFQTQY	TRBJ2-5	TRBV7-2
ASSGTSGRADSDEQF	TRBJ2-1	TRBV11-3
ASNPRNTEAF	TRBJ1-1	TRBV2
ASTKSTGTGNTEAF	TRBJ1-1	TRBV28
ASSVEGRGSYNSPLH	TRBJ1-6	TRBV9
ASSATGRANYGYT	TRBJ1-2	TRBV19
ASSPGGINYGYT	TRBJ1-2	TRBV28
ASSLSGTGQSGFTGELF	TRBJ2-2	TRBV27
ASSDEDRRPPEAF	TRBJ1-1	TRBV5-1
ASSPDRNSYEQY	TRBJ2-7	TRBV18
ASSLQGNTEAF	TRBJ1-1	TRBV5-4
ASAQGLAGGAHNEQF	TRBJ2-1	TRBV5-1
ASNDYRGNEQF	TRBJ2-1	TRBV12-3/TRBV12-4